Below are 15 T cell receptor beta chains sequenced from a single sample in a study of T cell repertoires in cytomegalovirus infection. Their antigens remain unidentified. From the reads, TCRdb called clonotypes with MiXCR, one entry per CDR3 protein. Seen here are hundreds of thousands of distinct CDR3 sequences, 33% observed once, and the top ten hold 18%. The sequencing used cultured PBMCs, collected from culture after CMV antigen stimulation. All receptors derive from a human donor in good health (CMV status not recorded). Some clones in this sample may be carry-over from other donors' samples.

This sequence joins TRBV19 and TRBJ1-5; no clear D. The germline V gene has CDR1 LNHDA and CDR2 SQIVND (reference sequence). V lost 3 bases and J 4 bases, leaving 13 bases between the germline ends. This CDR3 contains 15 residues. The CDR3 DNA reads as TGTGCCAGTAGTATCGAAGGGTCGACGAATCAGCCCCAGCATTTT. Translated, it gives CASSIEGSTNQPQHF.

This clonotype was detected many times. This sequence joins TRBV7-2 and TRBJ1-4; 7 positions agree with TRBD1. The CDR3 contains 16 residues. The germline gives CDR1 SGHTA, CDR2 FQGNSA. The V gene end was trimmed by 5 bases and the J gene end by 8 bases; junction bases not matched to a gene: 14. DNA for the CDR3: TGTGCCAGCAGCACCGCCACACCAGGGGGTTACGAAAAACTGTTTTTT. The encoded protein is CASSTATPGGYEKLFF.

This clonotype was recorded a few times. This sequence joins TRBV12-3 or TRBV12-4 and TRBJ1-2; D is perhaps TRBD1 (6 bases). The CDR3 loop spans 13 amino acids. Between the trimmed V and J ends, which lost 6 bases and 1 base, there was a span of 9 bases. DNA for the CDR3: TGTGCCAGCAGAGTACAGGGTAACTATGGCTACACCTTC. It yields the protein CASRVQGNYGYTF.

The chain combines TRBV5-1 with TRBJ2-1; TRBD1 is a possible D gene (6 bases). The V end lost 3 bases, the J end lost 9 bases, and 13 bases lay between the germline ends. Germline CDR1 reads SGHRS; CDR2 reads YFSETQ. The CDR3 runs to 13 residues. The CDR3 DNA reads TGCGCCAGCAGCTGGTACAGGGCCAGTGAGCAGTTCTTC. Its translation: CASSWYRASEQFF.

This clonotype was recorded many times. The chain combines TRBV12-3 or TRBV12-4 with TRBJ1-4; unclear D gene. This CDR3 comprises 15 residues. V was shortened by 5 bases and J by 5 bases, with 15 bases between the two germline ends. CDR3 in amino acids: CASSPQGLRNEKLFF. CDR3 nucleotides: TGTGCCAGCAGTCCGCAAGGCCTTCGAAATGAAAAACTGTTTTTT.

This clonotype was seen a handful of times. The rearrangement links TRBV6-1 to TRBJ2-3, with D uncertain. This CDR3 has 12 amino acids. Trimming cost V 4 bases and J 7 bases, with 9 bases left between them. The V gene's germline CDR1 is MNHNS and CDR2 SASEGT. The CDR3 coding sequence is TGTGCCAGCAGTGGGGCCTCAAATACGCAGTATTTT. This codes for CASSGASNTQYF.

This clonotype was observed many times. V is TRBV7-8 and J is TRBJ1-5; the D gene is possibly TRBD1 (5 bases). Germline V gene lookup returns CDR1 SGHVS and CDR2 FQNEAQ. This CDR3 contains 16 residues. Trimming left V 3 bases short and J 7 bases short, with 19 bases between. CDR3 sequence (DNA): TGTGCCAGCAGCTTCGGACACATCAATGGTCGACAGCCCCAGCATTTT. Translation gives CASSFGHINGRQPQHF. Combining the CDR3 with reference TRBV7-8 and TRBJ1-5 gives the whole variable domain GAGVSQSPRYKVAKRGQDVALRCDPISGHVSLFWYQQALGQGPEFLTYFQNEAQLDKSGLPSDRFFAERPEGSVSTLKIQRTQQEDSAVYLCASSFGHINGRQPQHFGDGTRLSIL.

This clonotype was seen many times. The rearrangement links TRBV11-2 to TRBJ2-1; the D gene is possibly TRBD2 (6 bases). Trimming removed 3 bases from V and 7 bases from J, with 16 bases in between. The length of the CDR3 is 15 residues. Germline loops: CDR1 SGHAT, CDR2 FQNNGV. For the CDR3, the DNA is TGTGCCAGCAGCTTCAGGCGGGGAGAGGCAAATGAGCAGTTCTTC. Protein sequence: CASSFRRGEANEQFF.

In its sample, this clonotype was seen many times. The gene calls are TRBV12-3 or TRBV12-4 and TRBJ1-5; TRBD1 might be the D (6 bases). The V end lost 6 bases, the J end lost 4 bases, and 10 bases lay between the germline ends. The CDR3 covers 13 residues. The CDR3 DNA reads TGTGCCAGCAGAGGACAGCAAAATCAGCCCCAGCATTTT. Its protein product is CASRGQQNQPQHF.

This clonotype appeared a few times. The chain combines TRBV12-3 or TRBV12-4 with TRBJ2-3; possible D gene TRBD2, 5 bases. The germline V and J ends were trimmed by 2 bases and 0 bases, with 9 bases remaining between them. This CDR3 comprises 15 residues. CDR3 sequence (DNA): TGTGCCAGCAGTTTAAGTAGGAGGAGCACAGATACGCAGTATTTT. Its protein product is CASSLSRRSTDTQYF.

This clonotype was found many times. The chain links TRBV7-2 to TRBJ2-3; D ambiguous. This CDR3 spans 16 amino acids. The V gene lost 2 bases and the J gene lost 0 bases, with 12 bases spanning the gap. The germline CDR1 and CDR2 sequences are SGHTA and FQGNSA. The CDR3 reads CASSLYQLGSTDTQYF. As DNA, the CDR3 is TGTGCCAGCAGCTTATATCAGCTAGGGAGCACAGATACGCAGTATTTT.

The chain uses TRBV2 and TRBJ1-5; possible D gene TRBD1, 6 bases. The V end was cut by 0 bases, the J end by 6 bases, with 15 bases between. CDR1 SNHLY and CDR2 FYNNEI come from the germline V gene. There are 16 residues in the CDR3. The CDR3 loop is CASSEAWRGGGQPQHF. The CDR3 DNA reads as TGTGCCAGCAGTGAAGCGTGGAGGGGGGGAGGTCAGCCCCAGCATTTT.

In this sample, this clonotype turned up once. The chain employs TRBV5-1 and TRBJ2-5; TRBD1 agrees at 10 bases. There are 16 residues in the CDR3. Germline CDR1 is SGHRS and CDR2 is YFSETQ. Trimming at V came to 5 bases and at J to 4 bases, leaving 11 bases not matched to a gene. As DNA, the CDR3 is TGCGCCAGCAGAGCAGGCGGGACAGGGGTAGGAGAGACCCAGTACTTC. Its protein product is CASRAGGTGVGETQYF.

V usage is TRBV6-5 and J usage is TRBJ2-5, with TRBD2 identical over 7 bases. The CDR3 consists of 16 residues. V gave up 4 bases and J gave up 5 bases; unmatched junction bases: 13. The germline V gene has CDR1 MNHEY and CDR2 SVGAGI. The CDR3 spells CASSSRGAGIWETQYF. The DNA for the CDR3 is TGTGCCAGCAGTTCTCGGGGAGCGGGGATTTGGGAGACCCAGTACTTC.

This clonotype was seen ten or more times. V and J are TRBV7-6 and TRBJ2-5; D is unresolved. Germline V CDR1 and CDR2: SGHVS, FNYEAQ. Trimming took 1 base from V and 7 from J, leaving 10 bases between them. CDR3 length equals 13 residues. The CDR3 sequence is CASSLEGLGTQYF. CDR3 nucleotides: TGTGCCAGCAGCTTAGAGGGCCTCGGGACCCAGTACTTC.